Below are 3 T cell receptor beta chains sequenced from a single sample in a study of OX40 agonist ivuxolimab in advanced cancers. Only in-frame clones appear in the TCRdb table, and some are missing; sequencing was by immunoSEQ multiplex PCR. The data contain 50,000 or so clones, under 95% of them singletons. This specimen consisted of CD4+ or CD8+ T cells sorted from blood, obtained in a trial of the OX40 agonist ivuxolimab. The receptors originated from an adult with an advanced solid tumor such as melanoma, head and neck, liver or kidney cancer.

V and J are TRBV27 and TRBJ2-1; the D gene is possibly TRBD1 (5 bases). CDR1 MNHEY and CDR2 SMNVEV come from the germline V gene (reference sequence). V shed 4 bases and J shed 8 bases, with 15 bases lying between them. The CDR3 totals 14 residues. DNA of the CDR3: TGTGCCAGCAGTTCACTAAGTGGGGCCGATGAGCAGTTCTTC. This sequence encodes CASSSLSGADEQFF.

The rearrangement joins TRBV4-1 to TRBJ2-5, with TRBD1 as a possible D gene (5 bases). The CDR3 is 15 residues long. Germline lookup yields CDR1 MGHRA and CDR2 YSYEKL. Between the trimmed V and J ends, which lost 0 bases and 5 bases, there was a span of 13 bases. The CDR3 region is CASSQETSGRETQYF. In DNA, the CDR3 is TGCGCCAGCAGCCAAGAAACTTCAGGGCGGGAGACCCAGTACTTC.

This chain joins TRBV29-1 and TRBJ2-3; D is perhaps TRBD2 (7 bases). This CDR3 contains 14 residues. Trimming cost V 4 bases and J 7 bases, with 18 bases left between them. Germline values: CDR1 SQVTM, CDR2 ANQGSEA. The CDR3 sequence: CSVVLGGLGNTQYF. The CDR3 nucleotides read TGCAGCGTTGTACTGGGGGGGCTAGGAAATACGCAGTATTTT.